Listed below are T cell receptor beta chains from one sample, sequenced in a study of T-cell memory formation after mild COVID-19. From the 5' RACE reads, TCRdb called clonotypes with MiXCR, one entry per CDR3 protein. The sample yields 410,000 or so distinct CDR3 sequences, around a quarter seen once. Input material: PBMCs or a T cell subset sorted from them (not recorded which). The receptors here all came from an adult woman who had mild COVID-19 (a few samples of this study predate the infection). Cell type and time point are not known. The CDR3 runs from the conserved cysteine through the conserved F or W. D genes are given only for firm matches. Only some rows state a clone size, as once, few, many or a class for expanded clones.

v_gene	d_gene	abundance	j_gene	CDR3aa	CDR3nt
TRBV7-6	TRBD2	NA	TRBJ2-5	CASSLAGGLAEETQYF	TGTGCCAGCAGCTTAGCCGGAGGACTAGCGGAAGAGACCCAGTACTTC
TRBV7-6	NA	NA	TRBJ1-4	CASSRVSNEKLFF	TGTGCCAGCAGCAGGGTCTCTAATGAAAAACTGTTTTTT
TRBV29-1	TRBD2	few	TRBJ2-3	CSVEDPSGRTTDTQYF	TGCAGCGTTGAAGATCCTAGCGGGAGGACTACAGATACGCAGTATTTT
TRBV12-3/TRBV12-4	NA	many	TRBJ2-7	CASPLYEQYF	TGTGCCAGCCCCTTGTACGAGCAGTACTTC
TRBV20-1	NA	NA	TRBJ1-2	CSARGGYPNYGYTF	TGCAGTGCTAGAGGAGGGTACCCCAACTATGGCTACACCTTC
TRBV6-6	NA	NA	TRBJ2-7	CASSYAQPHEQYF	TGTGCCAGCAGTTACGCTCAGCCACACGAGCAGTACTTC
TRBV19	TRBD2	NA	TRBJ2-5	CASSMGTSGQETQYF	TGTGCCAGTAGTATGGGCACTAGCGGGCAAGAGACCCAGTACTTC
TRBV7-2	NA	NA	TRBJ2-1	CASSLARAGDEQFF	TGTGCCAGCAGCTTAGCCCGGGCTGGTGATGAGCAGTTCTTC
TRBV7-2	NA	few	TRBJ1-1	CASSLVAGTHTEAFF	TGTGCCAGCAGCTTAGTTGCAGGGACGCACACTGAAGCTTTCTTT
TRBV7-9	NA	few	TRBJ2-1	CASRWGDGRNEQFF	TGTGCCAGCAGGTGGGGGGACGGACGCAATGAGCAGTTCTTC
TRBV6-1	NA	NA	TRBJ1-3	CASSERLGVTIYF	TGTGCCAGCAGTGAAAGATTGGGAGTTACCATATATTTT
TRBV18	NA	NA	TRBJ2-1	CASSPVGDEQFF	TGTGCCAGCTCACCAGTCGGGGATGAGCAGTTCTTC
TRBV9	NA	NA	TRBJ2-3	CASSVHFGGTDTQYF	TGTGCCAGCAGCGTTCATTTTGGGGGCACAGATACGCAGTATTTT
TRBV11-2	TRBD2	few	TRBJ2-7	CASSWVLAGDIGYEQYF	TGTGCCAGCAGCTGGGTTCTAGCGGGAGACATCGGCTACGAGCAGTACTTC
TRBV6-2/TRBV6-3	TRBD2	NA	TRBJ2-3	CASSFTLTGGRPTDTQYF	TGTGCCAGCAGTTTCACACTGACGGGAGGCCGGCCCACAGATACGCAGTATTTT
TRBV12-3/TRBV12-4	TRBD1	many	TRBJ1-2	CASILGTGGYGYTF	TGTGCCAGCATCCTTGGGACAGGAGGCTATGGCTACACCTTC
TRBV29-1	TRBD1	many	TRBJ2-1	CSATQGSLSNEQFF	TGCAGCGCGACACAGGGGTCCCTTAGCAATGAGCAGTTCTTC
TRBV7-2	TRBD2	many	TRBJ2-2	CASSTFRRLAGETGELFF	TGTGCCAGCAGCACTTTTAGGAGACTAGCGGGAGAGACCGGGGAGCTGTTTTTT
TRBV6-5	TRBD1	few	TRBJ2-5	CASSEGQGAGKTQYF	TGTGCCAGCAGCGAGGGACAGGGGGCTGGCAAGACCCAGTACTTC
TRBV4-2	NA	NA	TRBJ1-1	CASSQEEGTGTTEAFF	TGTGCCAGCAGCCAAGAAGAGGGGACCGGGACTACTGAAGCTTTCTTT
TRBV5-1	NA	many	TRBJ1-1	CASRLGRGDTEAFF	TGCGCCAGCAGGTTAGGGAGGGGAGACACTGAAGCTTTCTTT
TRBV7-9	TRBD2	few	TRBJ2-3	CASSLVPSGEVDTQYF	TGTGCCAGCAGCTTAGTCCCTAGCGGGGAGGTAGATACGCAGTATTTT
TRBV12-5	NA	NA	TRBJ2-7	CASGLTGRPYEQYF	TGTGCTAGTGGTTTGACGGGACGACCCTACGAGCAGTACTTC
TRBV7-8	NA	NA	TRBJ2-6	CASSPWRGQSISGANVLTF	TGTGCCAGCAGCCCCTGGAGGGGACAGTCGATCTCTGGGGCCAACGTCCTGACTTTC
TRBV14	NA	NA	TRBJ2-1	CASSRIGTAYYNEQFF	TGTGCCAGCAGCCGAATCGGGACCGCTTACTACAATGAGCAGTTCTTC
TRBV30	TRBD1	few	TRBJ1-2	CAWGTGTGLGDYGYTF	TGTGCCTGGGGGACCGGGACAGGCCTCGGTGACTATGGCTACACCTTC
TRBV24-1	TRBD1	NA	TRBJ2-5	CATSDPDRGRETQYF	TGTGCCACCAGTGACCCGGACAGGGGCAGGGAGACCCAGTACTTC
TRBV12-2	NA	NA	TRBJ1-2	CASRAGPLTGPYGYTF	TGTGCAAGTCGCGCGGGGCCGTTGACAGGGCCTTATGGCTACACCTTC
TRBV9	NA	many	TRBJ1-1	CASSGGRLPEAFF	TGTGCCAGCAGCGGCGGGCGGCTCCCTGAAGCTTTCTTT
TRBV10-3	NA	NA	TRBJ1-1	CAISGHDNTEAFF	TGTGCCATCAGTGGACACGATAACACTGAAGCTTTCTTT
TRBV2	TRBD1	NA	TRBJ2-1	CASITDRGSYNEQFF	TGTGCCAGCATTACGGACAGGGGGTCCTACAATGAGCAGTTCTTC
TRBV20-1	NA	few	TRBJ2-1	CSARLAYSNEQFF	TGCAGTGCTAGACTAGCGTATAGCAATGAGCAGTTCTTC
TRBV24-1	NA	NA	TRBJ1-5	CATSEGTNQPQHF	TGTGCCACCAGTGAAGGGACCAATCAGCCCCAGCATTTT
TRBV4-3	TRBD2	many	TRBJ2-2	CASSQVPSGSARTGELFF	TGCGCCAGCAGCCAAGTCCCTAGCGGGAGTGCCCGCACCGGGGAGCTGTTTTTT
TRBV4-2	TRBD2	NA	TRBJ2-1	CASSKDWGTSGTNEQFF	TGTGCCAGCAGCAAAGACTGGGGGACTAGCGGGACGAATGAGCAGTTCTTC
TRBV10-3	TRBD2	once	TRBJ2-7	CAISESGSGYEQYF	TGTGCCATCAGCGAAAGCGGGAGCGGTTACGAGCAGTACTTC
TRBV11-2	NA	once	TRBJ1-1	CASSLGPWTENTEAFF	TGTGCCAGCAGCTTAGGTCCATGGACAGAGAACACTGAAGCTTTCTTT
TRBV7-3	NA	NA	TRBJ1-1	CASSPASQTEAFF	TGTGCCAGCAGCCCCGCGAGCCAGACTGAAGCTTTCTTT
TRBV14	NA	NA	TRBJ2-7	CASSQYKDISYEQYF	TGTGCCAGCAGCCAATATAAGGACATATCCTACGAGCAGTACTTC
TRBV3-1	NA	NA	TRBJ2-7	CASNGVRGEQYF	TGTGCCAGCAATGGGGTTAGGGGCGAGCAGTACTTC
TRBV10-3	NA	NA	TRBJ1-2	CAISGVGEGYTF	TGTGCCATCAGTGGTGTCGGTGAAGGCTACACCTTC
TRBV2	NA	many	TRBJ1-2	CASTRQPSIGYTF	TGTGCCAGCACCAGACAACCGAGCATTGGCTACACCTTC
TRBV30	NA	few	TRBJ1-1	CAWRGPLDAFF	TGTGCCTGGAGGGGACCCCTGGATGCTTTCTTT
TRBV3-1	NA	few	TRBJ2-1	CASSQVAGWNEQFF	TGTGCCAGCAGCCAAGTGGCGGGGTGGAATGAGCAGTTCTTC
TRBV7-6	TRBD2	few	TRBJ2-2	CASSPPPGGTGELFF	TGTGCCAGCAGCCCCCCTCCGGGAGGCACCGGGGAGCTGTTTTTT
TRBV6-5	TRBD2	NA	TRBJ2-2	CASRRPSGGGTGELFF	TGTGCCAGCAGACGGCCTAGCGGGGGAGGCACCGGGGAGCTGTTTTTT
TRBV2	NA	NA	TRBJ1-4	CASSEGLAEKLFF	TGTGCCAGCAGTGAAGGTTTAGCGGAAAAACTGTTTTTT
TRBV7-2	NA	few	TRBJ1-5	CASSSGLGTWPQHF	TGTGCCAGCAGCTCCGGACTGGGGACCTGGCCCCAGCATTTT
TRBV15	NA	NA	TRBJ1-6	CATSRDRQGRSPLHF	TGTGCCACCAGCAGAGATCGGCAGGGGCGATCACCCCTCCACTTT
TRBV12-3/TRBV12-4	NA	few	TRBJ2-3	CASSPETTGGTDTQYF	TGTGCCAGCAGTCCCGAAACAACGGGAGGCACAGATACGCAGTATTTT
TRBV25-1	TRBD2	few	TRBJ2-7	CASRVAGGRYEQYF	TGTGCCAGCAGGGTAGCGGGAGGGCGCTACGAGCAGTACTTC